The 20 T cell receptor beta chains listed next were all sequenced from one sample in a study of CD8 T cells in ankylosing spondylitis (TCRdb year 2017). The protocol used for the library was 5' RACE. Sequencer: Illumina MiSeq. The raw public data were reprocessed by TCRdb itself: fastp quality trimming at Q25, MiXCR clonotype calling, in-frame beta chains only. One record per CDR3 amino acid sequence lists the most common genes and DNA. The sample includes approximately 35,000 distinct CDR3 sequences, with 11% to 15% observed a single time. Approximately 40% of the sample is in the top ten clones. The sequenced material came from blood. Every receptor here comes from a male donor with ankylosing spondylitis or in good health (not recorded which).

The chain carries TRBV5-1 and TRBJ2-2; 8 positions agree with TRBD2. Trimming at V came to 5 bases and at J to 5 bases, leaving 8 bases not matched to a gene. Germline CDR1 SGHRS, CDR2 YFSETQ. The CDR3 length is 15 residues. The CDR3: CASSYGGGTTGELFF. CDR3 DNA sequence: TGCGCCAGCAGTTACGGCGGGGGGACAACCGGGGAGCTGTTTTTT.

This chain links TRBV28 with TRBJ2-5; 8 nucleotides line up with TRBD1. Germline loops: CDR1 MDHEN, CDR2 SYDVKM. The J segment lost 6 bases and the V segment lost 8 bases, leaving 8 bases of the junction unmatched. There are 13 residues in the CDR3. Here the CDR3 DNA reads TGTGCCAGCGGGACAGGAGGGCAGAAGACCCAGTACTTC. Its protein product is CASGTGGQKTQYF.

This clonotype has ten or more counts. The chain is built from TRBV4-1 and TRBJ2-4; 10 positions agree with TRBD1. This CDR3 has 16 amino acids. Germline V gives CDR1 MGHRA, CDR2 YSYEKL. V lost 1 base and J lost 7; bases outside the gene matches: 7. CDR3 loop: CASSQGTGGQRNIQYF. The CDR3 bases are TGCGCCAGCAGCCAAGGGACAGGGGGACAGAGGAACATTCAGTACTTC.

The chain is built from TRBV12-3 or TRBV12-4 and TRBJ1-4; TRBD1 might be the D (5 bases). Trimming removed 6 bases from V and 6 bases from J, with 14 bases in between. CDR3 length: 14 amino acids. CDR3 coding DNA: TGTGCCAGCAGAGGGTCCGGGGGAGATGAAAAACTGTTTTTT. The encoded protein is CASRGSGGDEKLFF.

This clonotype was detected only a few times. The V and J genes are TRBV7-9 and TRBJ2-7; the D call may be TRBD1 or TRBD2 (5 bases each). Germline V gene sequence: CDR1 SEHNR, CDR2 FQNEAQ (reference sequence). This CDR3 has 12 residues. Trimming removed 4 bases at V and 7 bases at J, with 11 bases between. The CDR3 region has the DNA TGTGCCAGCAGCTCCGGGACGAGGGAGCAGTACTTC. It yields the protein CASSSGTREQYF.

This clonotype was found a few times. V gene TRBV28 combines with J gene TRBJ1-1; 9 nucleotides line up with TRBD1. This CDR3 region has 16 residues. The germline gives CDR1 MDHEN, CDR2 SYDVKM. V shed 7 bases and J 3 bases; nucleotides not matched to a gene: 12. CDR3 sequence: CASIPGQGWSYTEAFF. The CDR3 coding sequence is TGTGCCAGCATCCCGGGACAGGGTTGGAGTTACACTGAAGCTTTCTTT.

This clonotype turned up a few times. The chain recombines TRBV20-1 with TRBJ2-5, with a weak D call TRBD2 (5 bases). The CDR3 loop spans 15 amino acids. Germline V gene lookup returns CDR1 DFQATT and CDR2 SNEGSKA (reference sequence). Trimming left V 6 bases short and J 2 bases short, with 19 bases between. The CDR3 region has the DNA TGCAGTGCAATGAGAGGGAGCGGAGCTCAAGAGACCCAGTACTTC. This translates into CSAMRGSGAQETQYF.

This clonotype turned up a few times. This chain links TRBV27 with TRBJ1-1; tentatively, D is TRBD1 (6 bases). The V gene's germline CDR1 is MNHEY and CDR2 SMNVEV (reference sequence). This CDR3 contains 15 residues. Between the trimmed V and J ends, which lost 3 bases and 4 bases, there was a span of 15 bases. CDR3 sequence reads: CASSLVGALTTEAFF. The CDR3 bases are TGTGCCAGCAGTTTGGTGGGGGCACTTACCACTGAAGCTTTCTTT.

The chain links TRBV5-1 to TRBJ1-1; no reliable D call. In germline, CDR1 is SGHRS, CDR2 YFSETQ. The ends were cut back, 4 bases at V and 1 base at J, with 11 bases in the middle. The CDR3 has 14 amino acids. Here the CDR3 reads CASSPTAGNTEAFF. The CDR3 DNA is TGCGCCAGCAGCCCGACTGCCGGGAACACTGAAGCTTTCTTT. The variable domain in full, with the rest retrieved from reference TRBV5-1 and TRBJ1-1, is KAGVTQTPRYLIKTRGQQVTLSCSPISGHRSVSWYQQTPGQGLQFLFEYFSETQRNKGNFPGRFSGRQFSNSRSEMNVSTLELGDSALYLCASSPTAGNTEAFFGQGTRLTVV.

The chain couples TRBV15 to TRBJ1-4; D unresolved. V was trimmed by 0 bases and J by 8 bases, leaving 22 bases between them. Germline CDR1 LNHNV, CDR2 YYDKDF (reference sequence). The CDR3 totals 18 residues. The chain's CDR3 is CATSRDPEGNGRIEKLFF. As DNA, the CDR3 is TGTGCCACCAGCAGAGATCCAGAAGGGAATGGGCGGATAGAAAAACTGTTTTTT. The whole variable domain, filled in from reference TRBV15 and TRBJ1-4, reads DAMVIQNPRYQVTQFGKPVTLSCSQTLNHNVMYWYQQKSSQAPKLLFHYYDKDFNNEADTPDNFQSRRPNTSFCFLDIRSPGLGDTAMYLCATSRDPEGNGRIEKLFFGSGTQLSVL.

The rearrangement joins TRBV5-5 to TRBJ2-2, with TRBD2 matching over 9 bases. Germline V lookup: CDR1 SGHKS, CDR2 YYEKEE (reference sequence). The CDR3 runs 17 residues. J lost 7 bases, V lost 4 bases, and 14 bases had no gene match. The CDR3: CASSGIGGGARLGELFF. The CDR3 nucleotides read TGTGCCAGCAGCGGCATCGGCGGGGGGGCCCGGCTCGGGGAGCTGTTTTTT. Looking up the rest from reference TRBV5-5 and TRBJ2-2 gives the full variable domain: DAGVTQSPTHLIKTRGQQVTLRCSPISGHKSVSWYQQVLGQGPQFIFQYYEKEERGRGNFPDRFSARQFPNYSSELNVNALLLGDSALYLCASSGIGGGARLGELFFGEGSRLTVL.

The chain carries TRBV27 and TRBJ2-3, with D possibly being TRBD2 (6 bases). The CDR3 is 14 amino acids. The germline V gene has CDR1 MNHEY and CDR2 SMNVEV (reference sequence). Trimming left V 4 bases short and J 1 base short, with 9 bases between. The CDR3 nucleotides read TGTGCCAGCAGTTGGGGAGGAGGCACAGATACGCAGTATTTT. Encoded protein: CASSWGGGTDTQYF.

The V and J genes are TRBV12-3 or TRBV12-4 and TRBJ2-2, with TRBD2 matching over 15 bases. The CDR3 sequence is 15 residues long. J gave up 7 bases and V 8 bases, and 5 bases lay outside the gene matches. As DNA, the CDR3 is TGTGCCAGCGGAGGACTAGCGGGGGGGAGCGGGGAGCTGTTTTTT. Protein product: CASGGLAGGSGELFF.

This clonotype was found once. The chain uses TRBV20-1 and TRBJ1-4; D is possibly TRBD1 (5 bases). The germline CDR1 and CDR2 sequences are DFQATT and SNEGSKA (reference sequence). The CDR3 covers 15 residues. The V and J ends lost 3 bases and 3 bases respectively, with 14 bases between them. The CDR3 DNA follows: TGCAGTGCTAGGGTTCGACAGAGCGCTAATGAAAAACTGTTTTTT. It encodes CSARVRQSANEKLFF.

CDR3 DNA sequence: TGCAGTGGTCCTCGTGGGCAGGGAAACCAGCCCCAGCATTTT. Its protein product is CSGPRGQGNQPQHF. The chain employs TRBV20-1 and TRBJ1-5; weak D call: TRBD1 (5 bases). The ends were cut back, 7 bases at V and 7 bases at J, with 20 bases in the middle. Germline CDR1 is DFQATT and CDR2 is SNEGSKA (reference sequence). There are 14 residues in the CDR3.

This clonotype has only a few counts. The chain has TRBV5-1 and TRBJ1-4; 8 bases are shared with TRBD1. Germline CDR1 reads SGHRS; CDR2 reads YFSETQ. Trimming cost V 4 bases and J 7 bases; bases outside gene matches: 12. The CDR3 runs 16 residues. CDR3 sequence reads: CASSHPSGTGGEKLFF. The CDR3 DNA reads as TGCGCCAGCAGCCACCCATCCGGGACAGGCGGTGAAAAACTGTTTTTT.

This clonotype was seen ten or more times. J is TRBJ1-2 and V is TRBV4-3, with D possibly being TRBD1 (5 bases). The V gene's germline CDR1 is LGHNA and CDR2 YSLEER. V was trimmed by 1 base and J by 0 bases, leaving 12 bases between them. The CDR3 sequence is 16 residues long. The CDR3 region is CASSQGVRTPNYGYTF. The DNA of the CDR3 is TGCGCCAGCAGCCAAGGAGTCCGGACACCTAACTATGGCTACACCTTC.

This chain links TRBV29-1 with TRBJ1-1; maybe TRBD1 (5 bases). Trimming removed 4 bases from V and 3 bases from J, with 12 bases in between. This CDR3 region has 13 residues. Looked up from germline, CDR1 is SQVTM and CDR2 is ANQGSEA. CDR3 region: CSVARLGDTEAFF. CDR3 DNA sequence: TGCAGCGTTGCCCGCCTAGGGGACACTGAAGCTTTCTTT.

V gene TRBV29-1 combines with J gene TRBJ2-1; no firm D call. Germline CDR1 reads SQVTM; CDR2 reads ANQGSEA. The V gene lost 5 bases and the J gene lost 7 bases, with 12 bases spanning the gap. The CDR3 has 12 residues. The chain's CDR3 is CSVWQVGNEQFF. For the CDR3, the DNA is TGCAGCGTTTGGCAGGTCGGTAATGAGCAGTTCTTC.

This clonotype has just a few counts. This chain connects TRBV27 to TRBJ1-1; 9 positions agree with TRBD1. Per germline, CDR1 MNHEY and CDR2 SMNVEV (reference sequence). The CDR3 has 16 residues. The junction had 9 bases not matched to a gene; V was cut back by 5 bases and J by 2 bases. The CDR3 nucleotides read TGTGCCAGCAGTCTCTCGGGACAGGGCGCAAACACTGAAGCTTTCTTT. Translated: CASSLSGQGANTEAFF.